This T cell receptor beta chain comes out of a study of OX40 agonist ivuxolimab in advanced cancers. For the study at large: Patients were given ivuxolimab, an antibody that agonizes OX40 (CD134). Findings and limits, study-wide: CD8+ T cells were the subset that, on average, had more expanded clones than CD4+. Partial responders at 0.1-3.0 mg/kg had among the lowest clonal expansion. Determination of antigen specificity was not performed for the expanded peripheral T cells.

Note on this clone: What it binds is not known.

The CDR3 sequence is 16 residues long. Germline CDR1 SGHRS, CDR2 YFSETQ. After removal of 4 bases from V and 6 bases from J, the junction contained 9 bases not matched to a gene. TCRdb's copy holds only in-frame clones and misses some; the assay was immunoSEQ multiplex PCR. The sample consists of 40,000 to 45,000 clones, about 81% of them appearing once. The chain uses TRBV5-1 and TRBJ2-1; 11 positions match TRBD1. The sequence was collected from an adult with an advanced solid tumor such as melanoma, head and neck, liver or kidney cancer. The material sequenced was CD4+ or CD8+ T cells sorted from blood, taken in a trial of the OX40 agonist ivuxolimab. CDR3 in DNA: TGCGCCAGCAGCATCGGACAGGGGGCAAGTTTCAATGAGCAGTTCTTC. Translating it yields CASSIGQGASFNEQFF.